These 3 T cell receptor beta chains were all obtained from the same sample, sequenced in a study of T-cell reconstitution after alpha-beta-depleted transplantation in children (TCRdb year 2016). The label giving this sample's treatment or condition can be read as: allogeneic hematopoietic cell transplantation with graft depleted of TCRalphabeta T cells and CD19 B cells. Library preparation employed PCR. TCRdb shows the sequencer as Illumina HiSeq 2500. To normalize quantification of the TCRbeta repertoire, the TCR libraries were built with molecular barcoding that relied on unique molecular identifiers. Clones were called with MiXCR by TCRdb after fastp trimmed the public reads at Q25, and only in-frame beta chains were retained. All rows with the same CDR3 protein become a single entry with the most common DNA and genes. The sample table records about 240,000 distinct CDR3 sequences; around 25% of these occur just once. About 2.6% of the sample belongs to the ten largest clones.

Sequenced material: PBMCs, taken before TCRalphabeta/CD19-depleted stem cell transplant. The receptors were gathered from a girl aged 2 to 9 with Fanconi anemia, due to receive a stem cell transplant.

The gene calls are TRBV7-2 and TRBJ2-7, with TRBD2 matching 7 bases. The ends lost 3 bases at V and 6 bases at J; junction bases unmatched: 8. This CDR3 comprises 14 residues. Germline CDR1 SGHTA, CDR2 FQGNSA. Here the CDR3 reads CASSFRDYSGEQYF. For the CDR3, the DNA is TGTGCCAGCAGCTTCCGGGACTACTCGGGCGAGCAGTACTTC.

This clonotype was seen more than once but under ten times. V is TRBV20-1 and J is TRBJ1-2; D is ambiguous. The CDR3 extends over 15 amino acids. In germline, CDR1 is DFQATT, CDR2 SNEGSKA (reference sequence). V lost 2 bases and J lost 4, with 17 bases in between. The CDR3 region is CSARNETETFYGYTF. In DNA, the CDR3 is TGCAGTGCTAGAAACGAGACGGAAACTTTCTATGGCTACACCTTC.

The chain couples TRBV20-1 to TRBJ2-7; D may be TRBD1 (6 bases). V lost 1 base, J lost 2 bases, and 27 bases lay in between. The CDR3 runs 19 residues. In germline, CDR1 is DFQATT, CDR2 SNEGSKA (reference sequence). As DNA, the CDR3 is TGCAGTGCTAGAGGATGGACCACTGGGGGTTTGGGGGCCCCCTACGAGCAGTACTTC. This codes for CSARGWTTGGLGAPYEQYF.